This T cell receptor beta chain was identified in a study of T cells expressing NK-cell markers. Overall study: TCR beta repertoires came from sorted CD3+CD56+NKG2C+, CD3+CD56+NKG2C- and CD3+CD56-NKG2C+ T cells. General study findings and limits: In several donors, dominant clonotypes made up about 28.3-65% of CD3+CD56-NKG2C+ cells.

TCRdb re-analyzed the 5' RACE reads; it lists each CDR3 protein once, without DNA. The repertoire table contains about 300,000 distinct CDR3 sequences. On this clonotype itself: Antigen specificity is unknown.

The CDR3 has 16 amino acids. Germline V lookup: CDR1 LNHNV, CDR2 YYDKDF (reference sequence). The V and J genes are TRBV15 and TRBJ2-3; TCRdb calls TRBD1, which cannot be checked without DNA. Input material: blood T cells: a sorted CD56 or NKG2C T cell subset, CD4+ or CD8+ T cells, or bulk PBMC T cells (not recorded which). This clonotype was sampled from a woman between 18 and 69 years old in good health. CDR3 region: CATSRDRDRGKDTQYF.